This TCR beta chain stems from a study of shared clonotypes between healthy human individuals. Among the donors, all were Caucasian adults who lived in Nashville, Tennessee. Here immunoSEQ multiplex PCR was the method, and the copy in TCRdb shows in-frame clones only, minus some. The sample yields about 510,000 clones, about 79% seen once. Germline CDR1 and CDR2: LNHDA and SQIVND (reference sequence). The V and J ends lost 6 bases and 4 bases, in that order; junction bases with no gene match: 6. This CDR3 region has 15 residues. As for this clone: Antigen unknown.

Broader study findings: Blood alone was sampled, and tissue repertoires likely differ.

This rearrangement joins TRBV19 to TRBJ2-1; 10 nucleotides agree with TRBD1. The source of this sequence is a woman aged 35 to 49 in good health. Some clones in this sample may be carry-over from other donors' samples. Sequenced: PBMCs. The CDR3 sequence: CASRTGQGSYNEQFF. The DNA of the CDR3 is TGTGCCAGTAGGACGGGACAGGGGTCGTACAATGAGCAGTTCTTC.